This section outlines one TCR beta chain sequence together with its context. Its antigen is undetermined. Trimming took off 2 bases at V and 9 bases at J, with 17 bases between the two ends. Germline CDR1 reads SEHNR; CDR2 reads FQNEAQ (reference sequence). The CDR3 is 15 amino acids. These data are taken from a study of brain T cells in children with intractable seizures. Overall study results and limits: Pre- and post-surgery blood differed in depth, so pre-surgery absences may be undersampling.

The data were produced by immunoSEQ multiplex PCR, yet TCRdb's version contains in-frame clones alone and is incomplete. Of under 400,000 clones in the sample, over 90% were seen once. Time point: blood from clinic visit 5 months post-surgery; TSC patient then seizure free. At least one anti-epileptic drug was given before surgery. The source is a boy under two years old with tuberous sclerosis and intractable seizures. Sequencing was performed on peripheral blood, taken roughly 5 months after surgery. This chain joins TRBV7-9 and TRBJ2-1; maybe TRBD2 (6 bases). CDR3 DNA sequence: TGTGCCAGCAGCTTACAACCGGGAGAAATAGGTGAGCAGTTCTTC. This translates into CASSLQPGEIGEQFF.